This T cell receptor beta chain was profiled in a study of human T cells and chemical hapten exposure. TCRdb independently ran MiXCR on the RACE reads; one entry per CDR3 protein. The top ten clones hold roughly 3% of a sample with 180,000 or so distinct CDR3 sequences, 25% to 30% of them seen once. Time point noted: pre-sensitization, week 0. Treatment specified: therapeutic diphenylcyclopropenone sensitization with weekly scalp DPC. CDR3 length: 13 residues. Germline-derived CDR1 and CDR2 are WSHSY and SAAADI. Trimming removed 0 bases from V and 10 bases from J, with 12 bases in between. The source of this sequence is a woman in her 30s with alopecia areata. Some clones in this sample may be carry-over from other donors' samples. The rearrangement links TRBV10-2 to TRBJ1-1; D is unresolved. The source material was whole blood, sampled in connection with sensitization to the hapten diphenylcyclopropenone (DPC). CDR3 in amino acids: CASSESGLPSAFF. The CDR3 nucleotides read TGCGCCAGCAGTGAGTCTGGGTTACCGTCAGCTTTCTTT.